Listed below are T cell receptor beta chains from one sample, sequenced in a study of human T cells and chemical hapten exposure. TCRdb independently ran MiXCR on the RACE reads; one entry per CDR3 protein. The sample holds 180,000 or so distinct CDR3 sequences, almost 30% seen once. The sample consisted of whole blood, taken in connection with sensitization to the hapten diphenylcyclopropenone (DPC). The receptors come from a woman aged 25 to 39 with alopecia areata. Some clones in this sample may be carry-over from other donors' samples. Each CDR3 is given with its conserved first and last residue.

J gene	V gene	CDR3 protein
TRBJ2-5	TRBV14	CASSQQAKETQYF
TRBJ2-7	TRBV29-1	CSVAVNYEQYF
TRBJ2-3	TRBV14	CASSQGIRTTDTQYF
TRBJ1-2	TRBV29-1	CSARKTGDRGMPYGYTF
TRBJ2-1	TRBV20-1	CSATLARPEQFF
TRBJ2-2	TRBV28	CASSPPSGRGPNTGELFF
TRBJ2-7	TRBV29-1	CSVDSGVGAAYEQYF
TRBJ2-3	TRBV5-1	CASSLGTSGTTDTQYF
TRBJ2-2	TRBV5-1	CASSPTSGRPASTNTGELFF
TRBJ2-5	TRBV20-1	CSARGDLAQETQYF
TRBJ2-5	TRBV5-8	CASSPRTSGGETQYF
TRBJ1-3	TRBV5-1	CASSLADRRSGNTIYF
TRBJ2-5	TRBV4-1	CASSQPTSGIRTQYF
TRBJ1-1	TRBV29-1	CSVVGIRNTEAFF
TRBJ1-2	TRBV10-3	CAISDGQDDWGYTF
TRBJ1-2	TRBV11-2	CASSQNQGSYGYTF
TRBJ1-2	TRBV29-1	CSVRTSAGYTF
TRBJ2-7	TRBV7-2	CASSLDFRNEQYF
TRBJ2-1	TRBV18	CASSLGSGTVIYNEQFF
TRBJ2-7	TRBV6-1	CASSEPGRSIYEQYF
TRBJ1-2	TRBV3-1	CASSQEGLGYGYTF
TRBJ2-5	TRBV7-9	CASSPWGFQETQYF
TRBJ1-3	TRBV9	CASSLDTGVVNTIYF
TRBJ2-3	TRBV6-2/TRBV6-3	CASRRTSGGAGTDTQYF
TRBJ1-5	TRBV12-3/TRBV12-4	CASSFAVEPQHF
TRBJ1-6	TRBV5-5	CASSLWDTNSPLHF
TRBJ1-4	TRBV28	CASRIRSRGYLGKLFF
TRBJ2-7	TRBV20-1	CSARVPPPAGAEQYF